These 25 T cell receptor beta chains came from one sample sequenced in a study of blood T cells in healthy people across ages. Sample-barcoded 5' priming and a J-beta primer mix drove a second PCR of about 7 to 12 cycles. TCRdb re-derived calls from the 5' RACE reads in MiXCR, one entry per CDR3 protein. The data contain 1.6 million or so distinct CDR3 sequences, around 35% of them singletons. Sequenced input: blood. All receptors derive from a woman under 40 in good health.

CDR3 nucleotide sequence: TGTGCCAGCACCACGCGCTGGGGAAGTGGCTACACCTTC. It yields the protein CASTTRWGSGYTF. J is TRBJ1-2 and V is TRBV7-2; no clear D gene. Germline values: CDR1 SGHTA, CDR2 FQGNSA. The CDR3 is made up of 13 amino acids. The V gene lost 7 bases and the J gene lost 7 bases, with 16 bases spanning the gap.

This clonotype turned up a few times. This rearrangement joins TRBV20-1 to TRBJ2-1; a weak D match, TRBD2 (6 bases). V was clipped by 5 bases and J by 0 bases, with 17 bases between them. The CDR3 totals 16 residues. Germline V CDR1 and CDR2: DFQATT, SNEGSKA (reference sequence). CDR3 region: CSAVYLTSISYNEQFF. The CDR3 DNA reads as TGCAGTGCTGTCTACTTGACTAGTATCTCCTACAATGAGCAGTTCTTC.

The chain employs TRBV6-1 and TRBJ1-2; 9 nucleotides line up with TRBD1. The germline gives CDR1 MNHNS, CDR2 SASEGT. V was clipped by 3 bases and J by 3 bases; unmatched bases: 2. The CDR3 has 14 residues. The CDR3 DNA follows: TGTGCCAGCAGTGATCGACAGGGGGACTATGGCTACACCTTC. Its translation is CASSDRQGDYGYTF.

The chain joins TRBV20-1 to TRBJ1-4; 7 nucleotides match TRBD1. The CDR3 contains 14 residues. Trimming removed 6 bases from V and 9 bases from J; junction bases left unmatched: 13. CDR1 is DFQATT, CDR2 SNEGSKA, per germline (reference sequence). CDR3 in DNA: TGCAGTGCCCTAGATTCAGGGGGAAGGAAAAAACTGTTTTTT. This codes for CSALDSGGRKKLFF.

In its sample, this clonotype was seen a few times. V usage is TRBV20-1 and J usage is TRBJ1-2, with unresolved D. This CDR3 is 15 amino acids long. Germline V lookup: CDR1 DFQATT, CDR2 SNEGSKA (reference sequence). Trimming took 4 bases from V and 4 from J, leaving 19 bases between them. CDR3 DNA: TGCAGTGCTACTAACCTCTGGAGAGTGAGCTATGGCTACACCTTC. Translation: CSATNLWRVSYGYTF.

The chain has TRBV3-1 and TRBJ2-1; D might be TRBD1 (6 bases). The V end was cut by 1 base, the J end by 1 base, with 14 bases between. Germline CDR1 LGHDT, CDR2 YNNKEL (reference sequence). CDR3 length: 17 amino acids. The CDR3 nucleotides are TGTGCCAGCAGCCAAGGCAGGGGCTCCCTTTCCTACAATGAGCAGTTCTTC. Translation: CASSQGRGSLSYNEQFF.

V is TRBV7-8 and J is TRBJ1-1; tentatively, D is TRBD1 (5 bases). The V gene's germline CDR1 is SGHVS and CDR2 FQNEAQ. V lost 5 bases and J lost 5, with 15 bases in between. The CDR3 runs 14 residues. CDR3 bases: TGTGCCAGCAGCGCGGGGGGTGGGAGAACTGAAGCTTTCTTT. It codes for CASSAGGGRTEAFF.

V is TRBV6-6 and J is TRBJ1-1; TRBD1 is a possible D gene (6 bases). CDR1 MNHNY and CDR2 SVGAGI come from the germline V gene (reference sequence). Trimming shortened V by 2 bases and J by 3 bases, and 16 bases separated the two germline ends. This CDR3 is built from 16 residues. In DNA form, the CDR3 reads TGTGCCAGCAGTTACCCCAAGGGGGTCGGGGACACTGAAGCTTTCTTT. Translating it yields CASSYPKGVGDTEAFF.

This chain uses TRBV6-6 with TRBJ1-5; TRBD1 might be the D (6 bases). Germline V CDR1 and CDR2: MNHNY, SVGAGI (reference sequence). CDR3 length equals 14 residues. The germline V and J ends were trimmed by 6 bases and 1 base, with 10 bases remaining between them. The CDR3 DNA follows: TGTGCCAGCAGGGAGGGGGGAAGCAATCAGCCCCAGCATTTT. It is translated as CASREGGSNQPQHF.

The V gene is TRBV10-3, the J gene TRBJ1-2; D unresolved. The CDR3 is made up of 13 amino acids. V was pared by 2 bases and J by 8 bases, with 12 bases between. The germline gives CDR1 ENHRY, CDR2 SYGVKD. This chain's CDR3 is CAISEGEVDGYTF. The DNA of the CDR3 is TGTGCCATCAGTGAGGGGGAGGTGGACGGCTACACCTTC.

The chain couples TRBV11-1 to TRBJ2-3; a weak D match, TRBD1 (5 bases). V lost 5 bases, J lost 0 bases, and 18 bases lay in between. Germline CDR1 SGHAT, CDR2 FQDESV (reference sequence). CDR3 length: 17 residues. This CDR3 reads CASSQGRHKTSTDTQYF. As DNA, the CDR3 is TGTGCCAGCAGCCAGGGTAGGCATAAAACTAGCACAGATACGCAGTATTTT.

The V call is TRBV3-1, the J call TRBJ2-3; 8 bases are a match to TRBD2. J gave up 5 bases and V 1 base, and 5 bases lay outside the gene matches. Germline CDR1 reads LGHDT; CDR2 reads YNNKEL (reference sequence). The CDR3 extends over 15 amino acids. The CDR3 nucleotides read TGTGCCAGCAGCCAAGTTCAGCGGGGGATAGATACGCAGTATTTT. Its translation is CASSQVQRGIDTQYF.

The chain combines TRBV7-9 with TRBJ1-2; no clear D. Trimming removed 6 bases at V and 4 bases at J, with 15 bases between. The CDR3 extends over 14 amino acids. CDR1 SEHNR and CDR2 FQNEAQ come from the germline V gene (reference sequence). The CDR3 region is CASRPNAEGYGYTF. CDR3 DNA: TGTGCCAGCAGACCTAACGCCGAAGGCTATGGCTACACCTTC.

This clonotype was observed a handful of times. The rearrangement links TRBV10-3 to TRBJ2-7; TRBD1 agrees at 9 bases. Trimming took 5 bases from V and 1 from J; bases not matched to a gene: 6. This CDR3 contains 15 residues. Germline V gene lookup returns CDR1 ENHRY and CDR2 SYGVKD. The CDR3 region has the DNA TGTGCCATCAGTCCCGGGACAGGGAGTTCCTACGAGCAGTACTTC. Translation gives CAISPGTGSSYEQYF.

This clonotype was seen only a few times. The chain is built from TRBV7-3 and TRBJ2-3; no reliable D call. This CDR3 is 13 amino acids long. Germline CDR1 reads SGHTA; CDR2 reads FQGTGA. V lost 1 base and J 5 bases, leaving 7 bases between the germline ends. The CDR3 sequence: CASSLNTLDTQYF. The CDR3 nucleotides read TGTGCCAGCAGCTTAAACACGTTAGATACGCAGTATTTT.

This clonotype appeared many times. The chain recombines TRBV29-1 with TRBJ2-1; 9 bases fit TRBD2. The CDR3 is 14 residues long. Germline CDR1 and CDR2: SQVTM and ANQGSEA. V shed 6 bases and J 4 bases; nucleotides not matched to a gene: 7. CDR3 residues: CSVSRAGGYNEQFF. CDR3 nucleotide sequence: TGCAGCGTCTCCAGGGCGGGAGGGTACAATGAGCAGTTCTTC.

J is TRBJ1-2 and V is TRBV4-1; tentative D call: TRBD1 (6 bases). Trimming removed 4 bases at V and 2 bases at J, with 14 bases between. Germline CDR1 reads MGHRA; CDR2 reads YSYEKL. The length of the CDR3 is 15 residues. DNA for the CDR3: TGCGCCAGCAGCCCAACTAGGACAGAAAACTATGGCTACACCTTC. As protein: CASSPTRTENYGYTF.

Points on this clonotype: An end of the junction does not agree with germline; a read error may underlie this. The chain uses TRBV4-2 and TRBJ2-3; D not certain. The germline CDR1 and CDR2 sequences are LGHNA and YNFKEQ. The CDR3 covers 14 residues. The DNA for the CDR3 is TGTACCAGCAGCCAAGGCGGTGCAGCAGATACGCAGTATTTT. This gives the protein CTSSQGGAADTQYF.

In this sample, this clonotype turned up a few times. CDR3: CASSSLAGVKNEQFF. The CDR3 nucleotides read TGTGCCAGCAGCTCGCTAGCGGGGGTCAAGAATGAGCAGTTCTTC. The gene calls are TRBV7-6 and TRBJ2-1, with 10 bases that match TRBD2. This CDR3 has 15 residues. Germline values: CDR1 SGHVS, CDR2 FNYEAQ. Trimming removed 4 bases from V and 7 bases from J; junction bases left unmatched: 7.

The chain has TRBV24-1 and TRBJ2-1, with D perhaps TRBD1 or TRBD2 (5 bases each). Trimming cost V 3 bases and J 3 bases, with 11 bases left between them. The germline V gene has CDR1 KGHDR and CDR2 SFDVKD. The length of the CDR3 is 15 residues. This chain's CDR3 is CATSDVGRVYNEQFF. DNA for the CDR3: TGTGCCACCAGTGATGTGGGACGGGTCTACAATGAGCAGTTCTTC.

Note on this clonotype: Germline is not matched at one junction end, which may reflect a read error. V usage is TRBV12-3 or TRBV12-4 and J usage is TRBJ2-5, with unresolved D. The CDR3 has 13 amino acids. DNA of the CDR3: TGTGCCAGCAGTTTGCCGATTCAAGAGGCCCAGTACTTC. Encoded protein: CASSLPIQEAQYF.

The chain links TRBV5-1 to TRBJ2-7; 8 positions agree with TRBD2. Germline V CDR1 and CDR2: SGHRS, YFSETQ. The CDR3 runs to 14 residues. After removal of 5 bases from V and 5 bases from J, the junction contained 9 bases not matched to a gene. CDR3 nucleotide sequence: TGCGCCAGCAGATGGAGCGGGAGTTCCCACGAGCAGTACGTC. This sequence encodes CASRWSGSSHEQYV.

The chain combines TRBV6-1 with TRBJ2-1; 10 nucleotides agree with TRBD2. Trimming cost V 5 bases and J 2 bases; bases outside gene matches: 15. The CDR3 spans 19 residues. Germline assignment: CDR1 MNHNS and CDR2 SASEGT. CDR3 sequence: CASSPRASGGPSPYNEQFF. CDR3 in DNA: TGTGCCAGCAGTCCCCGGGCTAGCGGGGGCCCCAGCCCCTACAATGAGCAGTTCTTC.

There are a few counts of this clonotype. This chain connects TRBV5-1 to TRBJ1-4; possibly TRBD1 for D (5 bases). The ends were cut back, 2 bases at V and 5 bases at J, with 7 bases in the middle. This CDR3 is built from 13 residues. Germline V gives CDR1 SGHRS, CDR2 YFSETQ. In DNA form, the CDR3 reads TGCGCCAGCAGCTTTGGGGGGAATGAAAAACTGTTTTTT. It yields the protein CASSFGGNEKLFF.

The chain joins TRBV2 to TRBJ2-1; no clear D. Germline V gives CDR1 SNHLY, CDR2 FYNNEI. The CDR3 has 15 residues. Trimming removed 1 base from V and 3 bases from J, with 10 bases in between. Written as DNA, the CDR3 is TGTGCCAGCAGTGAAGGCCCAGAAATCTACAATGAGCAGTTCTTC. Translating it yields CASSEGPEIYNEQFF.